These T cell receptor beta chains were read from a single sample in a study of blood T cell repertoires in COVID-19. The protocol was immunoSEQ multiplex PCR, while the TCRdb copy is restricted to in-frame clones and leaves out a portion. Here the sample spans approximately 350,000 clones, more than 70% being singletons. The material sequenced was peripheral blood. The receptors here all came from a man aged 35-49 years with acute or convalescent COVID-19. CDR3s include the opening cysteine and the closing phenylalanine or tryptophan. Fields, in order: D gene, J gene, clone size, V gene, CDR3 protein, CDR3 DNA. D genes are given only for firm matches. Rows give clone size only sometimes, using once, few, many, or a class for an expanded clone.

d_gene: TRBD1; j_gene: TRBJ1-4; abundance: NA; v_gene: TRBV6-5; CDR3aa: CASSDRGLGNEKLFF; CDR3nt: TGTGCCAGCTCGGACAGGGGGCTTGGTAATGAAAAACTGTTTTTT
d_gene: NA; j_gene: TRBJ1-2; abundance: NA; v_gene: TRBV6-5; CDR3aa: CASSPRANYGYTF; CDR3nt: TGTGCCAGCAGCCCAAGAGCTAACTATGGCTACACCTTC
d_gene: NA; j_gene: TRBJ1-5; abundance: NA; v_gene: TRBV12-3/TRBV12-4; CDR3aa: CASSSSQPQHF; CDR3nt: TGTGCCAGCAGTTCTTCTCAGCCCCAGCATTTT
d_gene: TRBD1; j_gene: TRBJ1-2; abundance: NA; v_gene: TRBV28; CDR3aa: CASSSGQNYGYTF; CDR3nt: TGTGCCAGCAGTTCGGGACAGAACTATGGCTACACCTTC
d_gene: TRBD2; j_gene: TRBJ2-1; abundance: NA; v_gene: TRBV12-5; CDR3aa: CASGREAPFNEQFF; CDR3nt: TGTGCTAGTGGGCGGGAGGCCCCTTTCAATGAGCAGTTCTTC
d_gene: TRBD1; j_gene: TRBJ2-7; abundance: NA; v_gene: TRBV19; CDR3aa: CASKPGQGAYEQYF; CDR3nt: TGTGCCAGTAAGCCGGGACAGGGGGCCTACGAGCAGTACTTC
d_gene: NA; j_gene: TRBJ1-2; abundance: NA; v_gene: TRBV20-1; CDR3aa: CSARTSGYTF; CDR3nt: TGCAGTGCCAGGACAAGCGGCTACACCTTC
d_gene: NA; j_gene: TRBJ1-5; abundance: NA; v_gene: TRBV9; CDR3aa: CASSVDSLWPQHF; CDR3nt: TGTGCCAGCAGCGTAGACAGCCTTTGGCCCCAGCATTTT
d_gene: TRBD1; j_gene: TRBJ2-5; abundance: NA; v_gene: TRBV4-1; CDR3aa: CASSQETGLGETQYF; CDR3nt: TGCGCCAGCAGCCAAGAGACAGGGCTGGGAGAGACCCAGTACTTC
d_gene: NA; j_gene: TRBJ1-6; abundance: NA; v_gene: TRBV5-4; CDR3aa: CASSGLNRDSPLHF; CDR3nt: TGTGCCAGCAGCGGGTTAAACCGGGATTCACCCCTCCACTTT
d_gene: NA; j_gene: TRBJ1-4; abundance: NA; v_gene: TRBV6-1; CDR3aa: CASSEAHRTNEKLFF; CDR3nt: TGTGCCAGCAGTGAAGCCCACAGAACTAATGAAAAACTGTTTTTT
d_gene: TRBD1; j_gene: TRBJ1-2; abundance: NA; v_gene: TRBV6-5; CDR3aa: CASRAGGLGGYTF; CDR3nt: TGTGCCAGCAGGGCAGGGGGCCTGGGAGGCTACACCTTC
d_gene: NA; j_gene: TRBJ1-4; abundance: NA; v_gene: TRBV2; CDR3aa: CASRGWASTNEKLFF; CDR3nt: TGTGCCAGCAGGGGTTGGGCCTCAACTAATGAAAAACTGTTTTTT
d_gene: TRBD1; j_gene: TRBJ2-7; abundance: NA; v_gene: TRBV5-1; CDR3aa: CASSLEGQGFTYEQYF; CDR3nt: TGCGCCAGCAGCTTGGAGGGACAGGGCTTTACCTACGAGCAGTACTTC
d_gene: NA; j_gene: TRBJ1-3; abundance: NA; v_gene: TRBV7-9; CDR3aa: CASSLPVNPDRIRRNTIYF; CDR3nt: TGTGCCAGCAGCCTTCCGGTTAACCCAGACAGGATCCGTAGAAACACCATATATTTT
d_gene: TRBD1; j_gene: TRBJ1-4; abundance: NA; v_gene: TRBV7-9; CDR3aa: CASSLDRVANEKLFF; CDR3nt: TGTGCCAGCAGCCTCGACAGGGTAGCTAATGAAAAACTGTTTTTT
d_gene: TRBD1; j_gene: TRBJ2-5; abundance: NA; v_gene: TRBV30; CDR3aa: CAWNLWDSAETQYF; CDR3nt: TGTGCCTGGAACCTCTGGGACAGCGCGGAGACCCAGTACTTC
d_gene: TRBD1; j_gene: TRBJ1-5; abundance: few; v_gene: TRBV9; CDR3aa: CASSEGTAISNQPQHF; CDR3nt: TGTGCCAGCAGCGAGGGGACAGCCATTAGCAATCAGCCCCAGCATTTT
d_gene: NA; j_gene: TRBJ2-7; abundance: NA; v_gene: TRBV2; CDR3aa: CASSLAGISYEQYF; CDR3nt: TGTGCCAGCAGTTTGGCAGGGATCTCCTACGAGCAGTACTTC
d_gene: NA; j_gene: TRBJ1-3; abundance: NA; v_gene: TRBV7-2; CDR3aa: CASSLEASSGNTIYF; CDR3nt: TGTGCCAGCAGCTTAGAAGCGAGCTCTGGAAACACCATATATTTT
d_gene: NA; j_gene: TRBJ1-6; abundance: NA; v_gene: TRBV2; CDR3aa: CASSEERPVSPLHF; CDR3nt: TGTGCCAGCAGTGAAGAGAGGCCAGTGTCACCCCTCCACTTT
d_gene: NA; j_gene: TRBJ2-5; abundance: once; v_gene: TRBV2; CDR3aa: CASTISGATETQYF; CDR3nt: TGTGCCAGCACGATATCAGGGGCGACGGAGACCCAGTACTTC
d_gene: NA; j_gene: TRBJ1-2; abundance: NA; v_gene: TRBV5-6; CDR3aa: CASSSRLANYGYTF; CDR3nt: TGTGCCAGCAGCTCCAGACTGGCGAACTATGGCTACACCTTC
d_gene: TRBD2; j_gene: TRBJ2-1; abundance: NA; v_gene: TRBV10-1; CDR3aa: CASGWDYRQFF; CDR3nt: TGCGCCAGCGGCTGGGACTATAGACAGTTCTTC
d_gene: NA; j_gene: TRBJ1-2; abundance: NA; v_gene: TRBV11-2; CDR3aa: CASSLGGTNYGYTF; CDR3nt: TGTGCCAGCAGCTTGGGAGGCACTAACTATGGCTACACCTTC
d_gene: TRBD2; j_gene: TRBJ2-5; abundance: NA; v_gene: TRBV7-2; CDR3aa: CASSTRTSGRARETQYF; CDR3nt: TGTGCCAGCAGCACCAGGACTAGCGGGAGGGCCCGGGAGACCCAGTACTTC
d_gene: TRBD2; j_gene: TRBJ2-2; abundance: once; v_gene: TRBV24-1; CDR3aa: CATSDFYLGGSGLAGDSNTGELFF; CDR3nt: TGTGCCACCAGTGATTTTTATCTAGGTGGGTCGGGACTAGCGGGGGATTCGAACACCGGGGAGCTGTTTTTT
d_gene: NA; j_gene: TRBJ1-2; abundance: NA; v_gene: TRBV28; CDR3aa: CASRRGAPLGYTF; CDR3nt: TGTGCCAGTCGGCGGGGGGCGCCCCTCGGCTACACCTTC
d_gene: TRBD1; j_gene: TRBJ1-5; abundance: many; v_gene: TRBV6-6; CDR3aa: CASRQGYQPQHF; CDR3nt: TGTGCCAGCAGACAGGGGTATCAGCCCCAGCATTTT
d_gene: TRBD2; j_gene: TRBJ2-1; abundance: NA; v_gene: TRBV7-9; CDR3aa: CASSFSLAGVSYNEQFF; CDR3nt: TGTGCCAGCAGCTTCTCACTAGCGGGAGTGTCCTACAATGAGCAGTTCTTC
d_gene: TRBD2; j_gene: TRBJ2-3; abundance: NA; v_gene: TRBV29-1; CDR3aa: CSVERSGGGDTQYF; CDR3nt: TGCAGCGTTGAAAGAAGCGGGGGAGGAGATACGCAGTATTTT
d_gene: TRBD1; j_gene: TRBJ1-2; abundance: once; v_gene: TRBV29-1; CDR3aa: CSVDRQGASPNYGYTF; CDR3nt: TGCAGCGTTGACCGACAGGGGGCAAGTCCTAACTATGGCTACACCTTC
d_gene: NA; j_gene: TRBJ2-7; abundance: NA; v_gene: TRBV5-1; CDR3aa: CASSLAAHTNYEQYF; CDR3nt: TGCGCCAGCAGCTTGGCGGCCCATACTAATTACGAGCAGTACTTC
d_gene: NA; j_gene: TRBJ1-2; abundance: NA; v_gene: TRBV5-8; CDR3aa: CASSFTGDYGYTF; CDR3nt: TGTGCCAGCAGCTTCACCGGGGACTATGGCTACACCTTC
d_gene: TRBD1; j_gene: TRBJ1-6; abundance: NA; v_gene: TRBV6-5; CDR3aa: CASSGQGRLPLHF; CDR3nt: TGTGCCAGCAGCGGACAGGGGAGGTTACCCCTCCACTTT
d_gene: NA; j_gene: TRBJ1-2; abundance: NA; v_gene: TRBV27; CDR3aa: CASSLGGLDGYTF; CDR3nt: TGTGCCAGCAGCCTGGGGGGGCTCGACGGCTACACCTTC
d_gene: TRBD1; j_gene: TRBJ1-5; abundance: NA; v_gene: TRBV2; CDR3aa: CASSENRGSNQPQHF; CDR3nt: TGTGCCAGCAGTGAAAACAGGGGGAGCAATCAGCCCCAGCATTTT
d_gene: NA; j_gene: TRBJ1-2; abundance: NA; v_gene: TRBV30; CDR3aa: CAWSTGGGVTYGYTF; CDR3nt: TGTGCCTGGAGTACCGGGGGGGGCGTTACCTATGGCTACACCTTC
d_gene: NA; j_gene: TRBJ1-5; abundance: NA; v_gene: TRBV30; CDR3aa: CAWSVSSGSNQPQHF; CDR3nt: TGTGCCTGGAGTGTAAGTAGCGGTAGCAATCAGCCCCAGCATTTT
d_gene: TRBD2; j_gene: TRBJ2-5; abundance: once; v_gene: TRBV27; CDR3aa: CASSFGLAGVWSQYF; CDR3nt: TGTGCCAGCAGTTTTGGACTAGCGGGTGTGTGGTCCCAGTACTTC
d_gene: TRBD2; j_gene: TRBJ2-2; abundance: NA; v_gene: TRBV2; CDR3aa: CASSNLAGVTGELFF; CDR3nt: TGTGCCAGCAGCAACTTAGCGGGAGTCACCGGGGAGCTGTTTTTT
d_gene: TRBD2; j_gene: TRBJ2-7; abundance: NA; v_gene: TRBV11-2; CDR3aa: CASSYSLAGVREQYF; CDR3nt: TGTGCCAGCAGCTACTCCCTAGCGGGAGTTCGCGAGCAGTACTTC